The next 7 T cell receptor beta chains were all read from a single sample in a study of cytomegalovirus exposure and HLA in healthy donors. Primers: 60 Vbeta forward and 13 Jbeta reverse. Clones were sequenced by immunoSEQ multiplex PCR, and TCRdb holds only the in-frame ones, with some missing. The profile shows 100,000 to 150,000 clones, about four fifths of them singletons. Sequences were obtained from PBMCs. These receptors were taken from a woman between 40 and 55 years old in good health and CMV-seropositive.

As DNA, the CDR3 is TGTGCCAGCAGTCCCGGGGGCGAGCAGTACTTC. Translating it yields CASSPGGEQYF. The chain joins TRBV27 to TRBJ2-7, with TRBD2 as a possible D gene (6 bases). Germline CDR1 and CDR2: MNHEY and SMNVEV (reference sequence). The CDR3 length is 11 residues. Trimming removed 5 bases from V and 6 bases from J, with 8 bases in between.

V gene TRBV6-1 combines with J gene TRBJ2-5; 9 bases fit TRBD1. The better agreement between TRBJ2-7 and the DNA end casts doubt on the J call. Per the germline V gene, CDR1 is MNHNS and CDR2 is SASEGT. The CDR3 contains 12 residues. The chain's CDR3 is CASSMDRGEQYF. The CDR3 DNA follows: TGTGCCAGCAGCATGGACAGGGGCGAGCAGTACTTC.

The rearrangement joins TRBV5-1 to TRBJ1-1, with a weak D call TRBD1 (6 bases). CDR1 and CDR2 from the germline V gene are SGHRS and YFSETQ. Trimming pared 3 bases from V and 1 base from J, leaving 13 bases between. CDR3 length equals 15 residues. This CDR3 reads CASSSFGTPNTEAFF. In DNA, the CDR3 is TGCGCCAGCAGCTCATTCGGGACACCGAACACTGAAGCTTTCTTT. Using reference TRBV5-1 and TRBJ1-1 for the parts outside the CDR3, the full variable domain is KAGVTQTPRYLIKTRGQQVTLSCSPISGHRSVSWYQQTPGQGLQFLFEYFSETQRNKGNFPGRFSGRQFSNSRSEMNVSTLELGDSALYLCASSSFGTPNTEAFFGQGTRLTVV.

V usage is TRBV30 and J usage is TRBJ2-3; 8 bases line up with TRBD2. The V gene's germline CDR1 is GTSNPN and CDR2 SVGIG (reference sequence). This CDR3 has 13 residues. The trim removed 3 bases at V and 4 bases at J, leaving 3 bases unmatched. CDR3 bases: TGTGCCTGGAGGTCGGGAGGGTCAGATACGCAGTATTTT. It encodes CAWRSGGSDTQYF.

Concerning this clone itself: The junction and the germline gene differ at one end; a read error may be behind it. V and J are TRBV6-5 and TRBJ2-7, with TRBD1 matching 8 bases. CDR3 size: 12 residues. Germline CDR1 and CDR2: MNHEY and SVGAGI. This CDR3 reads CASSYLEDRAYF. DNA of the CDR3: TGTGCCAGCAGCTACTTAGAGGACAGGGCATACTTC.

The chain is built from TRBV4-3 and TRBJ2-5; 11 positions match TRBD2. The CDR3 is made up of 17 amino acids. Per germline, CDR1 LGHNA and CDR2 YSLEER. Trimming took 1 base from V and 4 from J; bases not matched to a gene: 8. This CDR3 is CASSQGLAGGPGETQYF. The DNA of the CDR3 is TGCGCCAGCAGCCAAGGCTTAGCGGGAGGGCCGGGAGAGACCCAGTACTTC.

The J gene is TRBJ1-1, the V gene TRBV5-1; TRBD1 matches 9 bases. Germline assignment: CDR1 SGHRS and CDR2 YFSETQ. CDR3 length: 17 residues. Trimming at V came to 4 bases and at J to 4 bases, leaving 14 bases not matched to a gene. The CDR3 nucleotides read TGCGCCAGCAGCCCACCGATCGCTACAGGGGGCGTCACTGAAGCTTTCTTT. Amino acid sequence: CASSPPIATGGVTEAFF.